The present T cell receptor beta chain was sequenced within a study of CD8 T cells in Susac syndrome. Random hexamers primed reverse transcription of roughly 0.5 to 1 ug RNA. Each CDR3 protein is one row after TCRdb ran MiXCR on the immunoSEQ multiplex PCR reads. This sample has about 200,000 distinct CDR3 sequences, with about 91% found just once. Sequencing was performed on CD4+ T cells from PBMCs. This TCR derives from a human donor with Susac syndrome.

CDR3 bases: TGTGCCAGCAGTCGGGACCTGCCCTTAGGTCAGTACTTC. Its protein is CASSRDLPLGQYF. The V call is TRBV12-3 or TRBV12-4, the J call TRBJ2-7, with D perhaps being TRBD1 or TRBD2 (5 bases each). This CDR3 is built from 13 residues. The V gene lost 5 bases and the J gene lost 10 bases, with 18 bases spanning the gap.